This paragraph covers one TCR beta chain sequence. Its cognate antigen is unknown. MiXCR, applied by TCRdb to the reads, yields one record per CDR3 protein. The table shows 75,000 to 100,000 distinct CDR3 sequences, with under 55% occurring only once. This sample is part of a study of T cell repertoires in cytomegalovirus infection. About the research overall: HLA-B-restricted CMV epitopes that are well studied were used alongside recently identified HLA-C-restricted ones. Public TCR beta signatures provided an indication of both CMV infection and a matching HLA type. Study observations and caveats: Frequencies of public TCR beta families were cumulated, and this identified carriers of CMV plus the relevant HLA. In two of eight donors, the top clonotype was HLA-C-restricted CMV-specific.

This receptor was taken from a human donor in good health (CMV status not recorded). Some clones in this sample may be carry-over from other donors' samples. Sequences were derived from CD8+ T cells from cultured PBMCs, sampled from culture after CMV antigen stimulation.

CDR3 nucleotides: TGTGCCAGCAGTGACAGGGGGCGCGTTGTGTCCGGGGAGCTGTTTTTT. Translated: CASSDRGRVVSGELFF. The V call is TRBV12-3 or TRBV12-4, the J call TRBJ2-2; 10 nucleotides match TRBD1. The CDR3 loop spans 16 amino acids. The V gene end was trimmed by 5 bases and the J gene end by 6 bases; junction bases not matched to a gene: 9.